This TCR beta chain comes out of a study of CD8 T cells in Susac syndrome (dated by TCRdb to about 2019). Regarding the study in general: Repertoire sequencing was used to test whether CD8+ T cell activation and differentiation in Susac syndrome was antigen driven. CD8+ T cell repertoire clonality was compared between around eleven healthy donors, about 14 Susac syndrome patients and approximately 15 multiple sclerosis patients. Study-wide conclusions, independent of this receptor: The number of individuals in the TCR sequencing and HLA analysis was acknowledged as relatively small.

RNA was extracted using the RNeasy kit, and roughly 0.5 to 1 ug of the RNA was reverse transcribed with random hexamers. TCR beta CDR3 regions were amplified with the immunoSEQ multiplex PCR assay covering 54 Vbeta and 13 Jbeta segments. PCR amplification bias was corrected by using a synthetic template baseline for primer optimization and computational correction. The authors processed their data as follows. Reads were assigned to V, D and J genes according to IMGT and analyzed in immunoSEQ Analyzer, with only productive sequences retained. Clonality was computed as one minus Shannon entropy normalized by log2 of the number of productive unique sequences. Public and private clones were assessed among the 100 most prevalent clones of each patient and control. A clone was defined as Susac-specific if it was absent from the healthy and MS cohorts, from approximately 980 published viral clones and from other ImmuneACCESS disease sequences. TCRdb reprocessed the public reads (quality trimming at Q25 with fastp, clone calling with MiXCR) and kept in-frame beta chains. Entries that share a CDR3 protein sequence are merged under the most common genes and DNA. The V and J calls reflect TCRdb's pipeline rather than the authors' work. This sample has about 300,000 distinct CDR3 sequences in its table, and roughly 84% of those were observed once. The ten most abundant clones make up over 0.1% of the sample.

Note on this clonotype: Its recognized antigen is unknown. Per-base quality was not reported, and no clone a single base away is much larger than it.

Peripheral blood CD8+ and CD4+ T cells from healthy donors, Susac syndrome patients and multiple sclerosis patients were profiled using high-throughput TCR beta sequencing. The multiple sclerosis controls were treatment-naive patients whose relapsing-remitting disease, either stable or active, fulfilled the revised McDonald criteria. Bulk CD8+ and CD4+ T cells were purified magnetically by negative isolation, whereas CD8+ TEMRA cells were enriched by FACS. Blood was drawn into EDTA tubes, processed within 24 hours, and PBMCs were isolated by density gradient centrifugation. PBMCs destined for TCR sequencing were cryopreserved in liquid nitrogen and later thawed in a 37 °C water bath. Purity of sorted or isolated CD4+, CD8+ and CD8+ TEMRA cells was at least 90%. Its CDR3 holds 16 amino acids, cysteine through phenylalanine. The only DNA kept is the CDR3, 48 bases in frame from the first base. CDR1 and CDR2 are read off the germline V gene as SGHTA and FQGTGA. Relative to germline, V is 8 bases shorter and J is 5 bases shorter, with 22 bases between their ends.

The sequenced sample was CD8+ T cells from PBMCs. The sequence derives from a human donor with multiple sclerosis. The chain joins TRBV7-3 to TRBJ1-5, with a weak D call of TRBD1 (5 bases match). In nucleotide form, the sequence is TGTGCCAGCCTGCCTCAGACAAGTCTGGGGCATCAGCCCCAGCATTTT. The translation is CASLPQTSLGHQPQHF. Supplemented by the reference TRBV7-3 and TRBJ1-5 proteins around the CDR3, the complete variable domain is GAGVSQTPSNKVTEKGKYVELRCDPISGHTALYWYRQSLGQGPEFLIYFQGTGAADDSGLPNDRFFAVRPEGSVSTLKIQRTERGDSAVYLCASLPQTSLGHQPQHFGDGTRLSIL.